Sequencing of this TCR beta chain was carried out in a study of T cell responses to AZD1222 COVID-19 vaccine. Whole-study findings and limits: At baseline, just 6 or 7 AZD1222 recipients tested seropositive. Donors were mostly white British, more females; clonal diversity possibly underestimated. Unmutated regions of variants are reportedly targeted by nearly half of spike-specific TCRs. At 160-218 and 743-854, vaccine-associated CD4 TCRs were dominant, and they spanned spike.

A remark on this clone: Its target is unknown.

CDR3 length equals 13 residues. The germline gives CDR1 MNHEY, CDR2 SVGAGI. The ends were cut back, 5 bases at V and 0 bases at J, with 8 bases in the middle. Clones were read by immunoSEQ multiplex PCR, and TCRdb kept only the in-frame ones, dropping some. The table has over 150,000 clones, roughly nine tenths seen once. This sequence joins TRBV6-5 and TRBJ2-7; tentative D call: TRBD1 (5 bases). The receptor's source is an adult in good health. The specimen comprised peripheral blood, sampled on day 0 of MenACWY control vaccination. The CDR3 region has the DNA TGTGCCAGCAGTCAGGGCCTCTCCTACGAGCAGTACTTC. Amino acids: CASSQGLSYEQYF.